The sequence of this T cell receptor beta chain was determined in a study of CD8 T cells in ankylosing spondylitis. The CDR3 totals 11 residues. Germline CDR1 SGHTA, CDR2 FQGNSA. V was clipped by 2 bases and J by 2 bases, with 1 base between them. MiXCR, applied by TCRdb to the 5' RACE reads, yields one record per CDR3 protein. In the table there are some 200,000 distinct CDR3 sequences, roughly 25% of which are singletons. Ten or more counts support this clonotype. This clonotype was sampled from a male donor with ankylosing spondylitis or in good health (not recorded which). Sequencing was performed on blood, either unsorted or a sorted T cell fraction (not recorded which). The chain links TRBV7-2 to TRBJ2-7; D unresolved. This CDR3 is CASSLTYEQYF. In DNA, the CDR3 is TGTGCCAGCAGCTTAACCTACGAGCAGTACTTC.